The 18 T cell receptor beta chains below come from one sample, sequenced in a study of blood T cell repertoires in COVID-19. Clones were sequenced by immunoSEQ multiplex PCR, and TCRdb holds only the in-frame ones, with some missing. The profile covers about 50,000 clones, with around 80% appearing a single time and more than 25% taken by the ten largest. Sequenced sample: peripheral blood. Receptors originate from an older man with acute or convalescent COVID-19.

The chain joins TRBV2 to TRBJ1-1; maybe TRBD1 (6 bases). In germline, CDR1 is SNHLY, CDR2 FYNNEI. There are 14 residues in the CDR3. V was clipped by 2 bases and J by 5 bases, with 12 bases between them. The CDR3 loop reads CASSEQGLRTEAFF. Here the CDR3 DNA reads TGTGCCAGCAGTGAACAGGGGTTAAGGACTGAAGCTTTCTTT.

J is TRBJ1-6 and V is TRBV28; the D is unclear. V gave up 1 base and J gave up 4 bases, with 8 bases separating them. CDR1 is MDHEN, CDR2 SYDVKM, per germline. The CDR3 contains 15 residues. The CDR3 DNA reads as TGTGCCAGCAGTTTATCACGAGGTTATAATTCACCCCTCCACTTT. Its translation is CASSLSRGYNSPLHF.

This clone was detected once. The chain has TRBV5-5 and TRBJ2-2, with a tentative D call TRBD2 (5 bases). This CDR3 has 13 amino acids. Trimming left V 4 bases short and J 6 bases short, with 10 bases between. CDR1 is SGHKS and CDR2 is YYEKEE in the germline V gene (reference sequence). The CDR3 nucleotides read TGTGCCAGCAGCCGACTAATGGCCGGGGAGCTGTTTTTT. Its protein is CASSRLMAGELFF. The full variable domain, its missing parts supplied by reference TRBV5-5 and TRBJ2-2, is DAGVTQSPTHLIKTRGQQVTLRCSPISGHKSVSWYQQVLGQGPQFIFQYYEKEERGRGNFPDRFSARQFPNYSSELNVNALLLGDSALYLCASSRLMAGELFFGEGSRLTVL.

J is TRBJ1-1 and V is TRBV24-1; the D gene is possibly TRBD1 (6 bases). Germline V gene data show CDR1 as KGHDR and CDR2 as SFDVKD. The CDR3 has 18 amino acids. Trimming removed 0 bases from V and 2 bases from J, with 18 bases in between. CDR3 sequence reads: CATSDLGSGTTFNTEAFF. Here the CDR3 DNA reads TGTGCCACCAGTGATTTGGGCTCCGGGACAACCTTCAACACTGAAGCTTTCTTT.

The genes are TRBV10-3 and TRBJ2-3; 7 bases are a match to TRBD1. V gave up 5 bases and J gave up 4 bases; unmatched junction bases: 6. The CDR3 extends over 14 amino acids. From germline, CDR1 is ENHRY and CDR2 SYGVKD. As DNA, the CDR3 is TGTGCCATCAGTCCTGGACAGGACGCAGATACGCAGTATTTT. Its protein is CAISPGQDADTQYF.

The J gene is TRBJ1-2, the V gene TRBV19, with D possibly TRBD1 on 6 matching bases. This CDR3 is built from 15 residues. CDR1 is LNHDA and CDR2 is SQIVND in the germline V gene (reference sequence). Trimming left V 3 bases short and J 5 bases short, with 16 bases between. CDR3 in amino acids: CASSITGKGNYGYTF. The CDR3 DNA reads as TGTGCCAGTAGTATTACAGGGAAAGGGAATTATGGCTACACCTTC.

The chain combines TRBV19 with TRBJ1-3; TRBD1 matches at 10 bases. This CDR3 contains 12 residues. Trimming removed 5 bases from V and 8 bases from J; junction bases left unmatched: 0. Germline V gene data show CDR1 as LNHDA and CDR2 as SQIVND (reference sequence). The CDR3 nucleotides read TGTGCCAGTAGTGACAGGGGGCACACCATATATTTT. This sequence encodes CASSDRGHTIYF.

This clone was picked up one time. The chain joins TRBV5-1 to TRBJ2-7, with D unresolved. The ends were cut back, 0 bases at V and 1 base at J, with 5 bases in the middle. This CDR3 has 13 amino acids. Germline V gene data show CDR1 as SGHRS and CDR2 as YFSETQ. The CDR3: CASSLDLSYEQYF. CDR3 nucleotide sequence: TGCGCCAGCAGCTTGGACCTATCCTACGAGCAGTACTTC.

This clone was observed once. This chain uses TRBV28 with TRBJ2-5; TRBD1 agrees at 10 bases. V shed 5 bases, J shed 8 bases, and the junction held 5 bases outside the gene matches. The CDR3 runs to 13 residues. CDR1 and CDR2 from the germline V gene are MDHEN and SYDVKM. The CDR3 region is CASSAGTGATQYF. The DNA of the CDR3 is TGTGCCAGCAGTGCCGGGACAGGGGCCACCCAGTACTTC.

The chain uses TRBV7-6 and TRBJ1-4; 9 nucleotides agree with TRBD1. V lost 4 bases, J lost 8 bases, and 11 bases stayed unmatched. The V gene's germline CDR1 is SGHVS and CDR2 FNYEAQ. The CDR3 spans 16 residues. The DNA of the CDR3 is TGTGCCAGCAGCTCGAACCAACAGGGGGCGACGGAAAAACTGTTTTTT. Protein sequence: CASSSNQQGATEKLFF.

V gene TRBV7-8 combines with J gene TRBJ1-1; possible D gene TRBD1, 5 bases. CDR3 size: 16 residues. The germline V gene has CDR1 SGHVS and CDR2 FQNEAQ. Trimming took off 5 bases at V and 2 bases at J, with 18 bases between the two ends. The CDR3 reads CASSPHPGKRNTEAFF. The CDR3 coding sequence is TGTGCCAGCAGCCCACACCCAGGGAAGAGAAACACTGAAGCTTTCTTT.

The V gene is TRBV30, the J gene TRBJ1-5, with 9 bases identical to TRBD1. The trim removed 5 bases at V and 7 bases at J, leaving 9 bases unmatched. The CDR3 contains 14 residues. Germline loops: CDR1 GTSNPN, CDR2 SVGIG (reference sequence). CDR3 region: CAWEWDRVRQPQHF. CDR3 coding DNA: TGTGCCTGGGAATGGGACAGGGTAAGACAGCCCCAGCATTTT.

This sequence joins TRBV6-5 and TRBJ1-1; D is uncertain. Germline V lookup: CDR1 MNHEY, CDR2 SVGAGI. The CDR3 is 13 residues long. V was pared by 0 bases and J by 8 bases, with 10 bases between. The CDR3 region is CASSYSTREEAFF. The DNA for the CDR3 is TGTGCCAGCAGTTACTCCACCCGGGAGGAAGCTTTCTTT.

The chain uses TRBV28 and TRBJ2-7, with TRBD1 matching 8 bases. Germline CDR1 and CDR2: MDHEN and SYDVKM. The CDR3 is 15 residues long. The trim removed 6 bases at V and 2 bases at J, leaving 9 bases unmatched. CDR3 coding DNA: TGTGCCAGCAGCAGGGGGACAGGTCTTCCCTACGAGCAGTACTTC. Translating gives CASSRGTGLPYEQYF.

The CDR3: CATSETGGGTGELFF. The DNA for the CDR3 is TGTGCCACCAGTGAGACGGGAGGGGGCACCGGGGAGCTGTTTTTT. V and J are TRBV24-1 and TRBJ2-2, with 8 bases identical to TRBD2. The V and J ends lost 4 bases and 4 bases, in that order; junction bases with no gene match: 4. From germline, CDR1 is KGHDR and CDR2 SFDVKD. This CDR3 region has 15 residues.

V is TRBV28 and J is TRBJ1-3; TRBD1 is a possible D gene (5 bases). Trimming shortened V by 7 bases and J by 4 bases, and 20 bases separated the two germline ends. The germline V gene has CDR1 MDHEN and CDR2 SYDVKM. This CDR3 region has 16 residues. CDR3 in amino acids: CASTAYAGDTGNTIYF. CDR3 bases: TGTGCCAGCACCGCCTATGCGGGGGATACGGGAAACACCATATATTTT. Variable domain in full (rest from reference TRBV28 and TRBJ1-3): DVKVTQSSRYLVKRTGEKVFLECVQDMDHENMFWYRQDPGLGLRLIYFSYDVKMKEKGDIPEGYSVSREKKERFSLILESASTNQTSMYLCASTAYAGDTGNTIYFGEGSWLTVV.

The CDR3 DNA sequence: TGTGCCAGCAGACCACCCCCAAGAGACAGGAACGGGGAAAAACTGTTTTTT. It specifies CASRPPPRDRNGEKLFF. The chain uses TRBV7-9 and TRBJ1-4; TRBD1 might be the D (6 bases). V was shortened by 6 bases and J by 8 bases, with 25 bases between the two germline ends. This CDR3 spans 17 amino acids. The germline V gene has CDR1 SEHNR and CDR2 FQNEAQ (reference sequence).

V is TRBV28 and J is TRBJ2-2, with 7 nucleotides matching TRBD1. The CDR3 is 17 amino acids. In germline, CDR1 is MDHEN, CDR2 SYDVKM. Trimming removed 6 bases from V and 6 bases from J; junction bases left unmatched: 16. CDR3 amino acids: CASSLPPTGWAAGELFF. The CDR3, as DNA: TGTGCCAGCAGCTTACCGCCGACAGGGTGGGCAGCCGGGGAGCTGTTTTTT.